This TCR beta chain was observed in a study of spatial heterogeneity in lung cancer (dated by TCRdb to the late 2010s). Regarding the complete study: More beta-chain than alpha-chain transcripts were consistently detected, likely reflecting higher beta-chain transcript abundance. A strong correlation was found between TCR transcript counts in tumor regions and a T cell transcriptional module score from matched bulk RNA-seq. In the raw uncorrected reads, each unique combination of TCR and UMI appeared more than ten times on average. In non-small cell lung cancer, the study quantitatively compared TCR alpha and beta repertoires across several tumor regions, matched nontumor lung, and blood. Nonsynonymous mutation counts, determined by whole-exome sequencing of tumor tissue, were related to TCR repertoire features. At surgery, both alpha and beta chains were TCR-sequenced in about 200 tumor regions, fewer than 80 matched nontumor lung samples and a few dozen PBMC samples.

This clonotype is large (0.1 to 1%) in terms of sample share. This clone's antigen is unknown. No qualities accompany the bases; no much larger clone lies one base away. V is clipped by 5 bases and J by 5 bases, and the sequence between their germline boundaries is 13 bases long. The CDR3 numbers 15 residues from cysteine through phenylalanine. The only DNA kept is the CDR3, 45 bases in frame from the first base. CDR1 and CDR2 (MNHEY, SMNVEV) derive from the germline V gene (reference sequence). The meaning of the sample's time point label: sample taken at primary tumor resection. The donors were 60 to 80 patients from the lung TRACERx cohort who had early-stage, untreated non-small cell lung cancer. For TCR sequencing, whole RNA was extracted from tumor and nontumor lung tissue, or from cryopreserved PBMC samples, and no cell sorting was done. A patient was chosen for TCR sequencing only when enough RNA was available from at least two tumor regions. Tumor and adjacent nontumor lung specimens were reviewed by a lung pathologist before selection.

Receptor amplification or capture employed 5' RACE. TCRdb shows the sequencer as NextSeq 500. To allow correction of PCR and sequencing errors, the TCR library protocol tagged every TCR cDNA molecule with a unique molecular identifier. As for the authors' bioinformatics: TCR identification, UMI-based error correction and CDR3 extraction were performed with Decombinator tools. Expanded TCRs were defined as those above a frequency of 2 per 1,000, corresponding to the top 1% of the tumor frequency distribution. Expanded tumor TCRs were classed as regional if statistically deemed absent (corrected P<0.05) from at least one tumor region, otherwise ubiquitous. Renyi diversity was calculated using the R vegan package after each repertoire was subsampled 100 times to 5,000 TCRs. CDR3 similarity networks were built from amino acid triplet string-kernel similarity, with CDR3s being connected when pairwise similarity was above 0.82. TCRdb trimmed public reads at Q25 via fastp, called clones via MiXCR and kept in-frame beta chains. Here each entry gathers all rows of one CDR3 protein and keeps the most common genes and DNA. These V and J calls derive from TCRdb rather than the authors' analysis. This sample has 2,900 or so distinct CDR3 sequences in its table, and 4.5% to 6% of those were observed once. About 18% of the sample comes from the top ten.

Results and caveats for the whole study, not just this receptor: The tumor nonsynonymous mutation count correlated with the number of expanded alpha and beta TCRs within the tumor. Counts of ubiquitous and regional expanded TCRs were found to correlate with counts of ubiquitous and regional nonsynonymous mutations, respectively. Additional single-cell paired TCR alpha and beta sequencing was considered necessary to confirm, at a functional level, the hypothesis that regional TCRs recognize regional mutations. TCR-seq coverage of tumor T cells was estimated to be only about 6.7% for alpha chains and 11% to 15% for beta chains.

The sequence was obtained from a male donor with early-stage non-small cell lung cancer. Recombination linked TRBV27 to TRBJ1-6, with an unclear D gene assignment. Sequencing used lung tumor tissue, obtained at surgery. The DNA reads as follows: TGTGCCAGCAGTGCCAGCCCCGGCGATAATTCACCCCTCCACTTT. Translated, this gives CASSASPGDNSPLHF.